The 3 T cell receptor beta chains below were found in one sample sequenced in a study of blood T cell repertoires in COVID-19. Assay: immunoSEQ multiplex PCR; the TCRdb copy retains only in-frame clones and omits some. This table holds roughly 63,000 clones, 60% to 80% found once. The sequencing sample was made of peripheral blood. Receptors were obtained from an elderly man with acute or convalescent COVID-19.

V and J are TRBV28 and TRBJ2-5, with 9 positions matching TRBD1. The junction had 4 bases not matched to a gene; V was cut back by 5 bases and J by 3 bases. The CDR3 is 14 amino acids. Germline values: CDR1 MDHEN, CDR2 SYDVKM. For the CDR3, the DNA is TGTGCCAGCAGTCAAACAGGGGGCGAAGAGACCCAGTACTTC. Its translation is CASSQTGGEETQYF.

The V and J genes are TRBV19 and TRBJ2-1, with 10 bases fitting TRBD2. CDR1 and CDR2 from the germline V gene are LNHDA and SQIVND (reference sequence). The CDR3 length is 16 residues. V lost 5 bases to trimming and J lost 7 bases; unmatched junction nucleotides: 11. The CDR3 DNA is TGTGCCAGTAGTGTCTCAGCGGGAGGGCCGGGTAATGAGCAGTTCTTC. Its protein is CASSVSAGGPGNEQFF. The full variable domain, in which reference TRBV19 and TRBJ2-1 provide the parts outside the CDR3, is DGGITQSPKYLFRKEGQNVTLSCEQNLNHDAMYWYRQDPGQGLRLIYYSQIVNDFQKGDIAEGYSVSREKKESFPLTVTSAQKNPTAFYLCASSVSAGGPGNEQFFGPGTRLTVL.

The chain couples TRBV5-1 to TRBJ2-2, with unresolved D. V lost 1 base and J lost 6, with 10 bases in between. Germline V gene data show CDR1 as SGHRS and CDR2 as YFSETQ. The CDR3 contains 14 residues. The CDR3 bases are TGCGCCAGCAGCTTGTCCGGGTATGCCGGGGAGCTGTTTTTT. Its protein is CASSLSGYAGELFF.